This note documents a single T cell receptor (beta chain) sequence. Its antigen is not known. This sample is part of a study of blood T cells in healthy people across ages. Samples each had at least 5.5 micrograms of total RNA extracted. CDR3 length: 15 residues. Looked up from germline, CDR1 is SGHRS and CDR2 is YFSETQ. Trimming cost V 3 bases and J 5 bases; bases outside gene matches: 8. General study findings and limits: A roughly linear fall in TCR beta diversity per million T cells was seen with increasing age. Comparison with aged donors showed that long-lived donors had more naive CD4+ cells and higher diversity.

Primed by a sample-barcoded 5' primer and a J-beta primer mix, a second PCR proceeded for 7 to 11 cycles. TCRdb called the 5' RACE reads again in MiXCR, with one record for every CDR3 protein. The sample holds about 620,000 distinct CDR3 sequences; under 65% are singletons and the top ten take roughly 14%. V is TRBV5-1 and J is TRBJ1-1; 9 positions match TRBD1. Sequenced input: blood. The sequence was collected from a woman older than 75 in good health. CDR3 in amino acids: CASSSATGGNTEAFF. In DNA, the CDR3 is TGCGCCAGCAGCTCGGCAACAGGGGGCAATACTGAAGCTTTCTTT.